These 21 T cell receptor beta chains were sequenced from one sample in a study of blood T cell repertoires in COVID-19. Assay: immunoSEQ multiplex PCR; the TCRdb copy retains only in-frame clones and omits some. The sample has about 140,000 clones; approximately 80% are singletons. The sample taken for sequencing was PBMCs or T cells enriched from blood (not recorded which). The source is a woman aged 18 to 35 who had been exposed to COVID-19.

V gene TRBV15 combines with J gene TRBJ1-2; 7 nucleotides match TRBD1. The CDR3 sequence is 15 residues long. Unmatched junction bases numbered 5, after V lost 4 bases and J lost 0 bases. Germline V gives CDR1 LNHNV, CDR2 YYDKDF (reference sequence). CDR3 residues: CATSNLGQPNYGYTF. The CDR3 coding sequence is TGTGCCACCAGCAATTTGGGACAGCCTAACTATGGCTACACCTTC.

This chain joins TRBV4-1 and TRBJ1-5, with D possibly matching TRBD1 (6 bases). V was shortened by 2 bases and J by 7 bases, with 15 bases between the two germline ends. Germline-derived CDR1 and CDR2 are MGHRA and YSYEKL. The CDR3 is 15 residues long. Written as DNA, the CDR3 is TGCGCCAGCAGCCAAATTAGCCAGGGGAACCAGCCCCAGCATTTT. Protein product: CASSQISQGNQPQHF.

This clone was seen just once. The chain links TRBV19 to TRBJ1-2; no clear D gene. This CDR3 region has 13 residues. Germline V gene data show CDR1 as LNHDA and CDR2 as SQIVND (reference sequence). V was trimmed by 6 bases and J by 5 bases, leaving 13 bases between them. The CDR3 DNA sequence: TGTGCCAGTAGCTCAGGCCCCATTTATGGCTACACCTTC. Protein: CASSSGPIYGYTF.

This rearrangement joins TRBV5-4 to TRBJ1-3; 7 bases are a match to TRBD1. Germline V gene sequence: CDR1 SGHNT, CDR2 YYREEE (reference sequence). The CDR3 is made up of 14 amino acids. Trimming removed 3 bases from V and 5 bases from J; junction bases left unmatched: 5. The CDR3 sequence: CASSSDRMRNTIYF. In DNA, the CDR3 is TGTGCCAGCAGCTCGGACAGGATGAGAAACACCATATATTTT.

The CDR3, as DNA: TGTGCCAGCAGCGTTACTAGCGGACTCTACAATGAGCAGTTCTTC. Amino acid sequence: CASSVTSGLYNEQFF. The V gene is TRBV9, the J gene TRBJ2-1, with 8 bases identical to TRBD2. The trim removed 2 bases at V and 3 bases at J, leaving 4 bases unmatched. Germline values: CDR1 SGDLS, CDR2 YYNGEE. The CDR3 is 15 residues long.

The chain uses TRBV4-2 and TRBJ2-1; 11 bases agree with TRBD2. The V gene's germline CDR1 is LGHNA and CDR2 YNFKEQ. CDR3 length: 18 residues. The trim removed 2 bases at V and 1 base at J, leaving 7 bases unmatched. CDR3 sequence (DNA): TGTGCCAGCAGCCAACTTAGCGGGAGGGCCTCTTCCTACAATGAGCAGTTCTTC. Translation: CASSQLSGRASSYNEQFF.

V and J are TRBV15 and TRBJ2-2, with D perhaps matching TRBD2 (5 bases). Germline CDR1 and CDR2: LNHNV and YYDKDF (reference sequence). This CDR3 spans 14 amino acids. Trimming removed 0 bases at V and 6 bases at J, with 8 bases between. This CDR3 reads CATSRDVEAGELFF. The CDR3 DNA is TGTGCCACCAGCAGAGATGTGGAGGCCGGGGAGCTGTTTTTT.

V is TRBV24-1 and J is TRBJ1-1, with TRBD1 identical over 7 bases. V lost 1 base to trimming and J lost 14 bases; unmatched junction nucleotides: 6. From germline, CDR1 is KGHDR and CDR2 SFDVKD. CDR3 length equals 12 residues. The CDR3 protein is CATSDFKGQLFF. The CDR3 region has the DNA TGTGCCACCAGTGATTTCAAGGGACAGTTGTTCTTT.

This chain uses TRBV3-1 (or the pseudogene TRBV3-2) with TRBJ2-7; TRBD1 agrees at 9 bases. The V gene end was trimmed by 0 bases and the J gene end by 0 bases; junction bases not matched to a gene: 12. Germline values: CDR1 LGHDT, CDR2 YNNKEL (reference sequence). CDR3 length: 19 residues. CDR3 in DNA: TGTGCCAGCAGCCAAGATACGGGGACAGGGTTGTTCAGCTCCTACGAGCAGTACTTC. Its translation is CASSQDTGTGLFSSYEQYF.

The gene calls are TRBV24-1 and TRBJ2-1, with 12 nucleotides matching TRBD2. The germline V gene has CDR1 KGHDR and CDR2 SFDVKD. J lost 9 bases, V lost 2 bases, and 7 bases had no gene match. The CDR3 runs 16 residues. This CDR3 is CATSDSGTSGLGEQFF. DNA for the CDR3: TGTGCCACCAGTGATTCGGGGACTAGCGGGTTGGGTGAGCAGTTCTTC.

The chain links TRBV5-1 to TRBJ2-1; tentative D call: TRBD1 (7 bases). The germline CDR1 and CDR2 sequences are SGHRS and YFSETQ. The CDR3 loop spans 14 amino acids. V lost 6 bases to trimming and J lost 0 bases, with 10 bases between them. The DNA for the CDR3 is TGCGCCAGCACGGGGGACAGCTCCTACAATGAGCAGTTCTTC. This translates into CASTGDSSYNEQFF.

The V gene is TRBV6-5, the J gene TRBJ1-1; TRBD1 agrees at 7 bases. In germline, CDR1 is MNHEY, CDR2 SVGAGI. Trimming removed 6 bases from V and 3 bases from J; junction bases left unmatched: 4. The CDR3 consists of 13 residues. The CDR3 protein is CASRIDRDTEAFF. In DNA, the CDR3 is TGTGCCAGCAGAATCGACAGGGACACTGAAGCTTTCTTT.

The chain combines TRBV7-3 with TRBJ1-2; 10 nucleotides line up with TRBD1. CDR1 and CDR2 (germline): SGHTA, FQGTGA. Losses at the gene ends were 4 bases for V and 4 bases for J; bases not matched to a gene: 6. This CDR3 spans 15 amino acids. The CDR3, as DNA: TGTGCCAGCAGCTCGACAGGGGGCGCGGGCTATGGCTACACCTTC. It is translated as CASSSTGGAGYGYTF.

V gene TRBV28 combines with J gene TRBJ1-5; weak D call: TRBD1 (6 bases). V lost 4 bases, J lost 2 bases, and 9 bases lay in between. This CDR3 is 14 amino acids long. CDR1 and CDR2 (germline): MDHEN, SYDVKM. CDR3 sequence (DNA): TGTGCCAGCAGTTACTACAGGGGCAATCAGCCCCAGCATTTT. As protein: CASSYYRGNQPQHF.

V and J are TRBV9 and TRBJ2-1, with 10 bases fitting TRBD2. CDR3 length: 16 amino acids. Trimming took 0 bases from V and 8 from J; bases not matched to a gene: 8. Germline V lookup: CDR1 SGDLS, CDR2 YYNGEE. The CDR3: CASSVGAGGPNDEQFF. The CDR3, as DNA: TGTGCCAGCAGCGTAGGAGCGGGAGGGCCTAACGATGAGCAGTTCTTC.

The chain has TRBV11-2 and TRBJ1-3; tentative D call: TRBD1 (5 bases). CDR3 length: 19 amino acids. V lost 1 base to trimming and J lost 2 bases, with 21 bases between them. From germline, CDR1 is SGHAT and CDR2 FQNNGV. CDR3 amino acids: CASSLAARQLQDTGNTIYF. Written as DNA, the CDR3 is TGTGCCAGCAGCTTAGCTGCCCGACAACTACAGGATACTGGAAACACCATATATTTT.

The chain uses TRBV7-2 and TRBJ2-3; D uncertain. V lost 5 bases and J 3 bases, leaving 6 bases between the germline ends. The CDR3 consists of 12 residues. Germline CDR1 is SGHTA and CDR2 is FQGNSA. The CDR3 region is CASSPFTDTQYF. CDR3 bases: TGTGCCAGCAGCCCCTTTACAGATACGCAGTATTTT.

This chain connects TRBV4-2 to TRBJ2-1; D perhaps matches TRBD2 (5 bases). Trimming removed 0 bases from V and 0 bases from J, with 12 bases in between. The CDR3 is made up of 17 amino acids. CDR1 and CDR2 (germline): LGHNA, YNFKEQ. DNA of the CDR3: TGTGCCAGCAGCCAAGATCCCTCACGGGGCTCCTACAATGAGCAGTTCTTC. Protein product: CASSQDPSRGSYNEQFF.

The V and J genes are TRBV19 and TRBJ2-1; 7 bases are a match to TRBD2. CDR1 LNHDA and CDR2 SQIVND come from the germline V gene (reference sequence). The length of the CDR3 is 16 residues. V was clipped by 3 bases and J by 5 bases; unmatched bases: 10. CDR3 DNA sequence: TGTGCCAGTAGTATGAATCTACTAGCGACCCACAATGAGCAGTTCTTC. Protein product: CASSMNLLATHNEQFF.

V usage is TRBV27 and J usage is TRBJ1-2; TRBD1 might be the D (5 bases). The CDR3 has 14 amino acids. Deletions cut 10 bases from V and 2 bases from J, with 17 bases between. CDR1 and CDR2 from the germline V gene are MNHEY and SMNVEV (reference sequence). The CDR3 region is CATADGRGNYGYTF. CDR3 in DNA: TGTGCCACCGCCGACGGGAGGGGCAACTATGGCTACACCTTC.

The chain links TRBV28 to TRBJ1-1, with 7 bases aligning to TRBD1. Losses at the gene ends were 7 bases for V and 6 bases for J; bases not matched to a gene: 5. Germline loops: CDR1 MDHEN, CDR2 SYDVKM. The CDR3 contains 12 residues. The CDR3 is CASTTDRAEAFF. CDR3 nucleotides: TGTGCCAGCACCACCGACAGGGCTGAAGCTTTCTTT.